These T cell receptor beta chains were read from a single sample in a study of cytomegalovirus exposure and HLA in healthy donors. Profiling relied on immunoSEQ multiplex PCR, and the TCRdb table lists in-frame clones only, not all of them. In the table there are around 160,000 clones, around nine tenths of which are singletons. Material: PBMCs. The source is a man aged 18-30 years in good health and CMV-seronegative. Both conserved end residues are trimmed from each CDR3. The D gene is left open where the match is weak.

J gene | V gene | D gene | CDR3 protein
TRBJ2-1 | TRBV4-2 | . | ASSQSAHGGINEQF
TRBJ1-2 | TRBV29-1 | . | SVGGHLASNYGYT
TRBJ2-7 | TRBV25-1 | TRBD1 | ASSGRQGRYEQY
TRBJ1-2 | TRBV7-2 | . | ASSYVRGRSSNYGYT
TRBJ1-1 | TRBV2 | TRBD1 | ASRPGQGARGDTEAF
TRBJ1-2 | TRBV18 | . | ASSPPAGGYHGYT
TRBJ1-5 | TRBV27 | . | ASSLYPGGGDGNQPQH
TRBJ2-3 | TRBV5-1 | TRBD1 | ASREQGTFTDTQY
TRBJ2-7 | TRBV4-2 | . | ASSQGGVGNYEQY
TRBJ1-5 | TRBV7-6 | . | ASSSYSNQPQH
TRBJ2-4 | TRBV5-8 | TRBD1 | ASGDRDRGNIQY
TRBJ2-2 | TRBV5-5 | . | ASSKLQGTNTGELF
TRBJ1-5 | TRBV6-1 | . | ASSDAGGNQPQH
TRBJ1-5 | TRBV2 | TRBD1 | ASSATQGASNQPQH
TRBJ2-1 | TRBV28 | . | ASTATDEQF
TRBJ1-5 | TRBV15 | . | ATSRDGQLNQPQH
TRBJ1-2 | TRBV4-3 | TRBD1 | ASSQSTGNSYT
TRBJ1-2 | TRBV4-1 | . | ASSQVPDGSYGYT
TRBJ2-2 | TRBV10-3 | . | AISDQNSNTGELF
TRBJ1-6 | TRBV6-5 | TRBD1 | ASSDSGTGHSPLH
TRBJ2-7 | TRBV28 | . | ASTLPQPSYEQY
TRBJ2-2 | TRBV5-4 | TRBD2 | ASSSTSGGVGELF
TRBJ2-2 | TRBV21-1 | . | ASREWVRGDGELF
TRBJ1-2 | TRBV7-2 | . | ASSLGGGLVGYT
TRBJ1-5 | TRBV12-2 | . | ASRLFVQNSNQPQH
TRBJ2-7 | TRBV4-1 | . | ASSHNRRQVAEQY
TRBJ2-3 | TRBV10-3 | . | AIGPAGAIDTQY
TRBJ1-3 | TRBV11-3 | . | ASSLDQSGTIY
TRBJ2-6 | TRBV2 | . | ASSVSVLT
TRBJ2-3 | TRBV4-1 | TRBD2 | ASSQPLAGATDTQY
TRBJ2-7 | TRBV11-2 | TRBD2 | ASSLGGLAGDLSYEQY
TRBJ2-7 | TRBV27 | . | ASSLQGNYEQY
TRBJ2-7 | TRBV27 | TRBD1 | ASSLYDGTGDEQY
TRBJ2-3 | TRBV5-6 | . | ASSLGDGAGTDTQY
TRBJ2-3 | TRBV29-1 | . | SVPLQESPNTQY
TRBJ2-1 | TRBV11-3 | TRBD1 | ASSFRQGADEQF
TRBJ1-2 | TRBV6-1 | . | ASRETDNYGYT
TRBJ2-1 | TRBV30 | TRBD1 | AWSHAGTGNNEQF
TRBJ1-4 | TRBV7-8 | . | ASSLEQGIWEKLF
TRBJ2-3 | TRBV6-5 | TRBD1 | ASSYSDRGTDTQY
TRBJ2-5 | TRBV5-1 | TRBD2 | ASSSLTSGGGWETQY
TRBJ2-3 | TRBV7-2 | TRBD1 | ASSSDRSRTDTQY
TRBJ2-5 | TRBV5-1 | TRBD2 | ASSLGIAGGKETQY
TRBJ2-5 | TRBV19 | . | ARKEGPETQY
TRBJ1-2 | TRBV27 | TRBD1 | ASSYRDRGEQGYT
TRBJ2-7 | TRBV7-9 | TRBD1 | ASSPIGGQGLV
TRBJ2-5 | TRBV7-2 | TRBD1 | ASSLGTGGQETQY
TRBJ2-2 | TRBV2 | . | ASSDRAVGELF
TRBJ1-1 | TRBV5-1 | TRBD1 | ASSFRQGNTEAF
TRBJ2-7 | TRBV7-2 | TRBD2 | ASSPLGAGVEQY
TRBJ2-1 | TRBV11-3 | TRBD1 | ASSPGTGGHNEQF
TRBJ2-2 | TRBV9 | . | ASSPTNERELF
TRBJ1-2 | TRBV6-6 | . | ASSYLVGGGYT
TRBJ1-1 | TRBV4-1 | . | ASSQELGTGEAF